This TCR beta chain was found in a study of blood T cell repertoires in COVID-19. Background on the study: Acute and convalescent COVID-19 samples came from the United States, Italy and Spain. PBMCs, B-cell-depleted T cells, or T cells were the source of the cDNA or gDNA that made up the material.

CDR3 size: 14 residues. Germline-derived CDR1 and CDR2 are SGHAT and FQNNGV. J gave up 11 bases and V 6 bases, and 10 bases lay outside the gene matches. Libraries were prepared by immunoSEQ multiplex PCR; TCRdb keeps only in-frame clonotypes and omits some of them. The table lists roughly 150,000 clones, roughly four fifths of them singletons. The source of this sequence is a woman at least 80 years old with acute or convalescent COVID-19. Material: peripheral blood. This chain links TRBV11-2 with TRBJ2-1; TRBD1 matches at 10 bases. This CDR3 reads CASSPDRGLWKQFF. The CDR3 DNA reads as TGTGCCAGCAGTCCCGACAGGGGGCTCTGGAAGCAGTTCTTC.